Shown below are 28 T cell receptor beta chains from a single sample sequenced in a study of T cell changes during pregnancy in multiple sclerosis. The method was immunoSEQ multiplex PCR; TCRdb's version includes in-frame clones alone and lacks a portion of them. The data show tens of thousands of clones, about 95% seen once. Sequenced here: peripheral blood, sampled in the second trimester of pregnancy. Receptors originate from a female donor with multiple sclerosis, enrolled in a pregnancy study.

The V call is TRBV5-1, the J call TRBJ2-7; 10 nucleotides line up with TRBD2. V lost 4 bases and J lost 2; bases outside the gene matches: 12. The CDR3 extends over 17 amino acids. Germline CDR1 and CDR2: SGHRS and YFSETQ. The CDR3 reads CASSRRGLAEAPYEQYF. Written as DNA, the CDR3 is TGCGCCAGCAGCCGGCGAGGACTAGCGGAAGCCCCCTACGAGCAGTACTTC.

The CDR3 here is CASSLGAGETQYF. The CDR3 nucleotides are TGTGCCAGCTCCCTTGGAGCCGGAGAGACCCAGTACTTC. The rearrangement joins TRBV18 to TRBJ2-5; D ambiguous. Per germline, CDR1 KGHSH and CDR2 LQKENI. This CDR3 is 13 amino acids long. The V end lost 6 bases, the J end lost 4 bases, and 12 bases lay between the germline ends.

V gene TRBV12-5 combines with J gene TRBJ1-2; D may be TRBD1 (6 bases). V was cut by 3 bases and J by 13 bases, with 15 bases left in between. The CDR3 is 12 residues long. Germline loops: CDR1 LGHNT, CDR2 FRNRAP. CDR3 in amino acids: CASGLNNRDPTF. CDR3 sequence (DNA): TGTGCTAGTGGTTTAAATAACAGGGATCCCACCTTC.

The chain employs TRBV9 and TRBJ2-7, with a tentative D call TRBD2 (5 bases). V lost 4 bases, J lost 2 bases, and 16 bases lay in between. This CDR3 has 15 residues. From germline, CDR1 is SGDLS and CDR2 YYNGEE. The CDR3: CASSPRTDPAYEQYF. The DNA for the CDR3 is TGTGCCAGCAGCCCCAGGACTGACCCGGCCTACGAGCAGTACTTC.

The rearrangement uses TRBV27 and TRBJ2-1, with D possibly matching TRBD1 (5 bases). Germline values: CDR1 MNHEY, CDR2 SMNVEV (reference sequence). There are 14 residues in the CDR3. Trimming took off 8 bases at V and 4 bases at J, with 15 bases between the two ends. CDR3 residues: CASSERQWYNEQFF. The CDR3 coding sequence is TGTGCCAGCTCCGAACGACAGTGGTACAATGAGCAGTTCTTC.

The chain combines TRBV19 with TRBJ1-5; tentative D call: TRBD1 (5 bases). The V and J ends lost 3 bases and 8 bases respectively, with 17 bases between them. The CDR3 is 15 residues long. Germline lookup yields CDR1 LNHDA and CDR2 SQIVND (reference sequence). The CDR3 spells CASSMGLTPIEPQHF. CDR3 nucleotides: TGTGCCAGTAGTATGGGGCTCACTCCCATCGAGCCCCAGCATTTT.

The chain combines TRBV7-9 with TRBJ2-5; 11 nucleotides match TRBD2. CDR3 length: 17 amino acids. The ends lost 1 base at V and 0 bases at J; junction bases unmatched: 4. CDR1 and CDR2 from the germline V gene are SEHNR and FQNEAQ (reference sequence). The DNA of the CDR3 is TGTGCCAGCAGCTTAGTATCTAGCGGGGGGTACCAAGAGACCCAGTACTTC. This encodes CASSLVSSGGYQETQYF.

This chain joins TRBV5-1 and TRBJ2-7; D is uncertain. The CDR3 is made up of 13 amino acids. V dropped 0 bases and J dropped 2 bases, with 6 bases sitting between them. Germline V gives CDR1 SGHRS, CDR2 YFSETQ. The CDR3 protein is CASSLGEAYEQYF. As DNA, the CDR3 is TGCGCCAGCAGCTTGGGCGAGGCCTACGAGCAGTACTTC.

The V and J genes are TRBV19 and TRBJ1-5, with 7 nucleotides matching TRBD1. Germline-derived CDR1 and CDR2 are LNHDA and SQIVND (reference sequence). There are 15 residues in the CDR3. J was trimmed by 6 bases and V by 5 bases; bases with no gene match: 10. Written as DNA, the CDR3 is TGTGCCAGTAGTCACCCGACAGGGCCGGGTCAGCCCCAGCATTTT. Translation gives CASSHPTGPGQPQHF.

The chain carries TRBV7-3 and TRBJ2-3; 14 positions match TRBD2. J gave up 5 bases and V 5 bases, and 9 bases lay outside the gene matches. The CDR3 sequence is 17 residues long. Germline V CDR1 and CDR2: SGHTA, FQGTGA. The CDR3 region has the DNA TGTGCCAGCAGCCCGAGGACTAGCGGGAGGCGAATAGATACGCAGTATTTT. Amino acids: CASSPRTSGRRIDTQYF.

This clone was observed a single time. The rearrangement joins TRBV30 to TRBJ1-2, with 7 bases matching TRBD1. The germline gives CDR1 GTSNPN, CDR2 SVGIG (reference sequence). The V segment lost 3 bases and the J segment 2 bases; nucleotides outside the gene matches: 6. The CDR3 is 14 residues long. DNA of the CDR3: TGTGCCTGGAGCCTGTACAGGGGCAACTATGGCTACACCTTC. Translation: CAWSLYRGNYGYTF.

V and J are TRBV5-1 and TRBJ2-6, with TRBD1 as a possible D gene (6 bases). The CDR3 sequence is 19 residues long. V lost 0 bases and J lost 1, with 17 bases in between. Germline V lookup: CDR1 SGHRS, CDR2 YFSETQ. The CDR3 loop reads CASSLGFRGSPSGANVLTF. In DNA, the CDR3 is TGCGCCAGCAGCTTGGGATTCAGGGGATCCCCGTCTGGGGCCAACGTCCTGACTTTC. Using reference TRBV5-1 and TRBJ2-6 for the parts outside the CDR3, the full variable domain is KAGVTQTPRYLIKTRGQQVTLSCSPISGHRSVSWYQQTPGQGLQFLFEYFSETQRNKGNFPGRFSGRQFSNSRSEMNVSTLELGDSALYLCASSLGFRGSPSGANVLTFGAGSRLTVL.

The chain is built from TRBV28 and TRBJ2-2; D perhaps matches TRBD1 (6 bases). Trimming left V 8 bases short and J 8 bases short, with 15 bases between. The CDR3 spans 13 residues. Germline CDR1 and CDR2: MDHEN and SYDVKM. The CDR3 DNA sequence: TGTGCCAGCCCCCGGGACACACAAGGGGAGCTGTTTTTT. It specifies CASPRDTQGELFF. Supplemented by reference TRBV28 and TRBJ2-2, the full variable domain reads DVKVTQSSRYLVKRTGEKVFLECVQDMDHENMFWYRQDPGLGLRLIYFSYDVKMKEKGDIPEGYSVSREKKERFSLILESASTNQTSMYLCASPRDTQGELFFGEGSRLTVL.

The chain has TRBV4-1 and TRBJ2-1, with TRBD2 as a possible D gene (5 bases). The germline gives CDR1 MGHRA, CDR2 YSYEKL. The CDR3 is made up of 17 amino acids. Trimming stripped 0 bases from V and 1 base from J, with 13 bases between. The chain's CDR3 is CASSQDPPGSSYNEQFF. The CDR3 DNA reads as TGCGCCAGCAGCCAAGATCCCCCGGGGTCTTCCTACAATGAGCAGTTCTTC.

CDR3 residues: CASSHLLGGVTQYF. The CDR3 DNA sequence: TGTGCCAGCAGTCACCTCCTAGGCGGGGTTACGCAGTATTTT. The rearrangement links TRBV28 to TRBJ2-3; TRBD2 might be the D (6 bases). Germline assignment: CDR1 MDHEN and CDR2 SYDVKM. CDR3 length: 14 residues. V lost 5 bases to trimming and J lost 8 bases, with 17 bases between them.

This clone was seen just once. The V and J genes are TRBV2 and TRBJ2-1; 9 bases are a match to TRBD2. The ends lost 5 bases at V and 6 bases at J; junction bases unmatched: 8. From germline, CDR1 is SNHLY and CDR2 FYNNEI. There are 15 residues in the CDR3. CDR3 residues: CASSPRTSAGNEQFF. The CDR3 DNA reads TGTGCCAGCAGTCCCCGGACTAGCGCAGGCAATGAGCAGTTCTTC. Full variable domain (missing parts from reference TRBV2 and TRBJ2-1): EPEVTQTPSHQVTQMGQEVILRCVPISNHLYFYWYRQILGQKVEFLVSFYNNEISEKSEIFDDQFSVERPDGSNFTLKIRSTKLEDSAMYFCASSPRTSAGNEQFFGPGTRLTVL.

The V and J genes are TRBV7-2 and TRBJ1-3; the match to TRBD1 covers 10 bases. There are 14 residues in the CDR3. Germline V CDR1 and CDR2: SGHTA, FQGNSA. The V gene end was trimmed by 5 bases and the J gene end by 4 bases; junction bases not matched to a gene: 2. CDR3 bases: TGTGCCAGCAGCCAGGGACAGGGGGGAAACACCATATATTTT. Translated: CASSQGQGGNTIYF.

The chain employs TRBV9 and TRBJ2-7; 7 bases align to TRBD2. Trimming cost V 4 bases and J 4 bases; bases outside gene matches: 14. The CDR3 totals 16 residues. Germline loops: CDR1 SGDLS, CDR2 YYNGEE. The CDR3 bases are TGTGCCAGCAGCCGCTGGGAGGGGATGGCCATTTACGAGCAGTACTTC. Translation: CASSRWEGMAIYEQYF.

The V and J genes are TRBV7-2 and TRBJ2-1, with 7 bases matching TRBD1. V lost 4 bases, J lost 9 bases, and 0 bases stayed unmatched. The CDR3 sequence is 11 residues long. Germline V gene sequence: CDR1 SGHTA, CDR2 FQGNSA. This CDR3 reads CASSSGGEQFF. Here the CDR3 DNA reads TGTGCCAGCAGCTCAGGGGGTGAGCAGTTCTTC.

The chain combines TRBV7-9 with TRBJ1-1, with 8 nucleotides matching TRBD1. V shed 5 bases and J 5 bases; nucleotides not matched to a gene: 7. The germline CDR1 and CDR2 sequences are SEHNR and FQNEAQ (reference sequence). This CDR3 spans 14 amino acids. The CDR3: CASSPRTGWTEAFF. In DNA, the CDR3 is TGTGCCAGCAGCCCGCGGACAGGGTGGACTGAAGCTTTCTTT.

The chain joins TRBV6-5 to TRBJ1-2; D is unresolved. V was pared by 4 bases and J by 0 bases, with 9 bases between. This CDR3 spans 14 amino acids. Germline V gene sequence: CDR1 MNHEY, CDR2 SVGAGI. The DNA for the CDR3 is TGTGCCAGCAGTTTTTCCGGGACTAACTATGGCTACACCTTC. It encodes CASSFSGTNYGYTF.

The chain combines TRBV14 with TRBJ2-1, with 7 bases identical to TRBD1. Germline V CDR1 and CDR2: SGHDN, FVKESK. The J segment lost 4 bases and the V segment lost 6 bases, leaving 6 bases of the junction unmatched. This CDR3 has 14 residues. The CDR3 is CASSTRDRYNEQFF. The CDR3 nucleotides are TGTGCCAGCAGTACCCGGGACAGATACAATGAGCAGTTCTTC. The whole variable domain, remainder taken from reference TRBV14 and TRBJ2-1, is EAGVTQFPSHSVIEKGQTVTLRCDPISGHDNLYWYRRVMGKEIKFLLHFVKESKQDESGMPNNRFLAERTGGTYSTLKVQPAELEDSGVYFCASSTRDRYNEQFFGPGTRLTVL.

The CDR3: CASSFYTGGSGSGANVLTF. For the CDR3, the DNA is TGTGCCAGCAGTTTCTACACAGGGGGCTCAGGCTCTGGGGCCAACGTCCTGACTTTC. V and J are TRBV27 and TRBJ2-6; 9 bases map to TRBD1. The J segment lost 0 bases and the V segment lost 3 bases, leaving 9 bases of the junction unmatched. CDR1 MNHEY and CDR2 SMNVEV come from the germline V gene (reference sequence). The CDR3 spans 19 residues.

The CDR3 spells CASSLVPQGNTIYF. The CDR3 DNA sequence: TGTGCCAGCAGCTTAGTTCCCCAAGGAAACACCATATATTTT. The chain combines TRBV7-8 with TRBJ1-3; the D is unclear. Germline-derived CDR1 and CDR2 are SGHVS and FQNEAQ. This CDR3 has 14 residues. V lost 1 base, J lost 4 bases, and 8 bases lay in between. Full variable domain (missing parts from reference TRBV7-8 and TRBJ1-3): GAGVSQSPRYKVAKRGQDVALRCDPISGHVSLFWYQQALGQGPEFLTYFQNEAQLDKSGLPSDRFFAERPEGSVSTLKIQRTQQEDSAVYLCASSLVPQGNTIYFGEGSWLTVV.

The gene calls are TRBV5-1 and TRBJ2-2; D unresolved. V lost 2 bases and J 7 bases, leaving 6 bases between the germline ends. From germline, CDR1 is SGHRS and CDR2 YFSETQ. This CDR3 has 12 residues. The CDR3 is CASSLGGGELFF. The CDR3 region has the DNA TGCGCCAGCAGCTTAGGCGGCGGGGAGCTGTTTTTT.

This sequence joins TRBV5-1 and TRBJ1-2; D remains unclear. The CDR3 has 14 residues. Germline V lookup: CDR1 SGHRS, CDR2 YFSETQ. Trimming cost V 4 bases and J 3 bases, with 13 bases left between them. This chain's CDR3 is CASSPAREHYGYTF. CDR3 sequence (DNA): TGCGCCAGCAGCCCCGCCCGGGAACACTATGGCTACACCTTC.

The CDR3 DNA follows: TGCAGTGCTGAGGGGGATGAAAAACTGTTTTTT. Translating it yields CSAEGDEKLFF. The rearrangement links TRBV20-1 to TRBJ1-4; weak D call: TRBD1 (6 bases). The CDR3 is made up of 11 amino acids. V was pared by 5 bases and J by 6 bases, with 7 bases between. Germline CDR1 reads DFQATT; CDR2 reads SNEGSKA (reference sequence).

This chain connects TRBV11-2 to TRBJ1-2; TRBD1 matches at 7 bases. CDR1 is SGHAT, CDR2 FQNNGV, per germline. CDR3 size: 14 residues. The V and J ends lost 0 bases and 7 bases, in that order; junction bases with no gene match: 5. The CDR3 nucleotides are TGTGCCAGCAGCTTAGATACGGACAGGATTGGCTACACCTTC. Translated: CASSLDTDRIGYTF.